This T cell receptor (beta chain) was sequenced for a study of T cells after yellow fever vaccination. Study at large: With SMART-Seq v4 Ultra Low Input, the fractions containing low cell numbers were prepared. General observations from the study: Weaker overall was a secondary response that nonetheless peaked faster, on day 5 versus 15. Day 0 sorted memory subsets lacked detectable levels of almost all vaccine-responding clonotypes. High-abundance clonotypes from the bulk population could contaminate FACS-sorted repertoires.

In its sample, this clonotype was seen a few times. TCRdb recomputed calls from the 5' RACE reads with MiXCR, one row per CDR3 protein. The sample carries some 27,000 distinct CDR3 sequences, approximately 6% recorded once. This CDR3 contains 15 residues. The J segment lost 2 bases and the V segment lost 3 bases, leaving 7 bases of the junction unmatched. Per germline, CDR1 DFQATT and CDR2 SNEGSKA (reference sequence). The J gene is TRBJ1-5, the V gene TRBV20-1, with 7 bases lining up with TRBD1. The sample in question was PBMCs, either bulk or a sorted T-cell subset (CD4+, CD8+, memory, or dextramer-sorted; not recorded which), obtained on the day of the yellow fever booster vaccination. The origin of this receptor is a man younger than 40 who received the YFV17D yellow fever vaccine. Here the CDR3 DNA reads TGCAGTGCTAGTACAGGGGCGCGGGGCAATCAGCCCCAGCATTTT. Encoded protein: CSASTGARGNQPQHF.